Shown below are 27 T cell receptor beta chains from a single sample sequenced in a study of blood T cell repertoires in COVID-19. Some clones are missing from TCRdb's copy, which holds only in-frame ones; the method was immunoSEQ multiplex PCR. Among about 410,000 clones, roughly 88% were seen once, and the ten largest hold 1.4%. Sequencing was performed on peripheral blood. The receptor source for this set is a woman under 40 with active or convalescent COVID-19.

The chain carries TRBV19 and TRBJ1-4, with a possible D match to TRBD1 (5 bases). V was trimmed by 6 bases and J by 6 bases, leaving 17 bases between them. The length of the CDR3 is 15 residues. The germline CDR1 and CDR2 sequences are LNHDA and SQIVND (reference sequence). DNA of the CDR3: TGTGCCAGTAGCCTAGCGGGGCTGATAGATGAAAAACTGTTTTTT. It specifies CASSLAGLIDEKLFF. The full variable domain, its missing parts supplied by reference TRBV19 and TRBJ1-4, is DGGITQSPKYLFRKEGQNVTLSCEQNLNHDAMYWYRQDPGQGLRLIYYSQIVNDFQKGDIAEGYSVSREKKESFPLTVTSAQKNPTAFYLCASSLAGLIDEKLFFGSGTQLSVL.

CDR3 nucleotide sequence: TGTGCCTGGAGTGTAACTCTCCTAGCGGGACTGTACGAGCAGTACTTC. Translated: CAWSVTLLAGLYEQYF. This chain links TRBV30 with TRBJ2-7; 9 bases fit TRBD2. The germline V gene encodes CDR1 GTSNPN and CDR2 SVGIG (reference sequence). The CDR3 length is 16 residues. V dropped 0 bases and J dropped 4; count of bases not matched to a gene: 10.

This clone was detected only once. The chain carries TRBV7-9 and TRBJ2-7, with TRBD2 matching 7 bases. Germline CDR1 is SEHNR and CDR2 is FQNEAQ (reference sequence). The CDR3 is 17 amino acids. With V trimmed by 4 bases and J by 1 base, 13 bases remained unmatched. This CDR3 reads CASSSLWAEGGSYEQYF. Written as DNA, the CDR3 is TGTGCCAGCAGCTCCCTGTGGGCCGAGGGAGGGTCCTACGAGCAGTACTTC.

The chain uses TRBV18 and TRBJ2-7; no clear D. CDR1 and CDR2 from the germline V gene are KGHSH and LQKENI. The V end was cut by 0 bases, the J end by 2 bases, with 8 bases between. The length of the CDR3 is 14 residues. The CDR3 spells CASSPPPHTYEQYF. CDR3 sequence (DNA): TGTGCCAGCTCACCACCCCCACACACCTACGAGCAGTACTTC.

The V call is TRBV5-1, the J call TRBJ2-1, with D perhaps matching TRBD2 (6 bases). Germline V lookup: CDR1 SGHRS, CDR2 YFSETQ. V dropped 0 bases and J dropped 1 base, with 8 bases sitting between them. The CDR3 runs 15 residues. CDR3 bases: TGCGCCAGCAGCTTGGACCGGGAGTCCTACAATGAGCAGTTCTTC. Translating gives CASSLDRESYNEQFF.

This rearrangement joins TRBV14 to TRBJ2-3, with D possibly matching TRBD2 (6 bases). Looked up from germline, CDR1 is SGHDN and CDR2 is FVKESK. The CDR3 totals 17 residues. The V end was cut by 0 bases, the J end by 6 bases, with 19 bases between. Written as DNA, the CDR3 is TGTGCCAGCAGCCAAGACAAGGGACTGTATCTTGGGGATACGCAGTATTTT. Translating it yields CASSQDKGLYLGDTQYF.

The chain employs TRBV6-5 and TRBJ1-2; 10 bases map to TRBD1. The ends lost 9 bases at V and 2 bases at J; junction bases unmatched: 3. This CDR3 contains 13 residues. The germline V gene has CDR1 MNHEY and CDR2 SVGAGI. The CDR3 region is CASGTGANYGYTF. Here the CDR3 DNA reads TGTGCCAGTGGGACAGGGGCCAACTATGGCTACACCTTC.

This clone was recorded only once. The chain links TRBV30 to TRBJ1-2; TRBD1 matches at 10 bases. From germline, CDR1 is GTSNPN and CDR2 SVGIG (reference sequence). The CDR3 is made up of 13 amino acids. Trimming took 1 base from V and 8 from J; bases not matched to a gene: 4. For the CDR3, the DNA is TGTGCCTGGAGTGGGGACAGGGGCAGGGGCTACACCTTC. This gives the protein CAWSGDRGRGYTF. The variable domain in full, with the rest retrieved from reference TRBV30 and TRBJ1-2, is SQTIHQWPATLVQPVGSPLSLECTVEGTSNPNLYWYRQAAGRGLQLLFYSVGIGQISSEVPQNLSASRPQDRQFILSSKKLLLSDSGFYLCAWSGDRGRGYTFGSGTRLTVV.

The table lists this clone with a few counts. This chain connects TRBV6-5 to TRBJ1-2; 7 bases align to TRBD1. Germline-derived CDR1 and CDR2 are MNHEY and SVGAGI. This CDR3 has 14 residues. J gave up 8 bases and V 0 bases, and 6 bases lay outside the gene matches. The CDR3 here is CASSYSIQGEGYTF. CDR3 bases: TGTGCCAGCAGTTACTCGATTCAGGGGGAAGGCTACACCTTC.

The chain uses TRBV12-2 and TRBJ2-7; the DNA was not used to check the table's D call, TRBD2. TRBV12-2 is assigned pseudogene status. The CDR3 has 19 residues. The CDR3 nucleotides read TGTGCAAGTCGCTCCGCACCGACAGAGGGGACTAGCGGGAGGGAAGAGCAGTACTTC. It specifies CASRSAPTEGTSGREEQYF.

This chain joins TRBV19 and TRBJ1-6; D is possibly TRBD1 (6 bases). The CDR3 sequence is 14 residues long. V lost 4 bases and J 7 bases, leaving 11 bases between the germline ends. Germline CDR1 LNHDA, CDR2 SQIVND (reference sequence). The CDR3 bases are TGTGCCAGTAGTACCCATGACAGGAATTCACCCCTCCACTTT. The encoded protein is CASSTHDRNSPLHF.

This chain uses TRBV7-2 with TRBJ2-7; D remains unclear. CDR1 and CDR2 from the germline V gene are SGHTA and FQGNSA. This CDR3 has 13 amino acids. The germline V and J ends were trimmed by 3 bases and 3 bases, with 9 bases remaining between them. The CDR3 nucleotides read TGTGCCAGCAGCTTGGTACTTAACTACGAGCAGTACTTC. The encoded protein is CASSLVLNYEQYF.

This chain uses TRBV13 with TRBJ2-7; TRBD2 might be the D (6 bases). Per the germline V gene, CDR1 is PRHDT and CDR2 is FYEKMQ (reference sequence). The CDR3 consists of 12 residues. Trimming shortened V by 5 bases and J by 6 bases, and 11 bases separated the two germline ends. The CDR3 bases are TGTGCCAGCAGCAGGGACTTTTCCGAGCAGTACTTC. Translated: CASSRDFSEQYF.

The V gene is TRBV2, the J gene TRBJ2-1; 12 bases are shared with TRBD2. Germline-derived CDR1 and CDR2 are SNHLY and FYNNEI. V trimming: 6 bases; J trimming: 9 bases; junction bases outside the gene matches: 3. CDR3 size: 13 residues. The CDR3 protein is CASSLAGGGEQFF. DNA of the CDR3: TGTGCCAGCAGCCTAGCGGGAGGGGGTGAGCAGTTCTTC.

The chain joins TRBV19 to TRBJ1-5; D might be TRBD1 (5 bases). Looked up from germline, CDR1 is LNHDA and CDR2 is SQIVND (reference sequence). The V and J ends lost 3 bases and 5 bases respectively, with 14 bases between them. This CDR3 is built from 15 residues. The DNA for the CDR3 is TGTGCCAGTAGTATTGGACATGGGTCATATCAGCCCCAGCATTTT. As protein: CASSIGHGSYQPQHF.

V and J are TRBV5-1 and TRBJ2-2; no clear D gene. V lost 4 bases and J lost 3, with 7 bases in between. The CDR3 length is 13 residues. Germline values: CDR1 SGHRS, CDR2 YFSETQ. CDR3 region: CASSPRDTGELFF. For the CDR3, the DNA is TGCGCCAGCAGCCCACGGGACACCGGGGAGCTGTTTTTT.

This clone was observed once. V gene TRBV5-4 combines with J gene TRBJ1-4; D may be TRBD1 (5 bases). V gave up 5 bases and J gave up 2 bases, with 13 bases separating them. Germline CDR1 is SGHNT and CDR2 is YYREEE (reference sequence). The CDR3 is 15 amino acids. The CDR3 is CASSNSRGTNEKLFF. In DNA form, the CDR3 reads TGTGCCAGCAGTAACAGTCGGGGGACTAATGAAAAACTGTTTTTT.

The chain is built from TRBV19 and TRBJ1-1; 8 bases are shared with TRBD1. The CDR3 consists of 16 residues. Germline values: CDR1 LNHDA, CDR2 SQIVND (reference sequence). With 6 bases clipped from V and 5 bases from J, the junction kept 14 bases outside the gene matches. CDR3 loop: CASSPAQGAPATEAFF. The CDR3 nucleotides are TGTGCCAGTAGCCCCGCCCAGGGGGCGCCGGCGACTGAAGCTTTCTTT.

The V call is TRBV30, the J call TRBJ1-5, with 7 bases lining up with TRBD1. V lost 3 bases, J lost 4 bases, and 6 bases stayed unmatched. Germline-derived CDR1 and CDR2 are GTSNPN and SVGIG (reference sequence). The CDR3 is made up of 14 amino acids. CDR3 sequence: CAWSLGQSNQPQHF. CDR3 nucleotides: TGTGCCTGGAGCCTGGGACAGAGTAATCAGCCCCAGCATTTT.

This clone was seen only a few times. This chain uses TRBV2 with TRBJ2-7, with unresolved D. V was trimmed by 9 bases and J by 4 bases, leaving 19 bases between them. The CDR3 is made up of 14 amino acids. Germline V gene data show CDR1 as SNHLY and CDR2 as FYNNEI. The CDR3 DNA reads as TGTGCCAGACAAAAACTCCCGGGTTTTTACGAGCAGTACTTC. As protein: CARQKLPGFYEQYF.

This chain joins TRBV14 and TRBJ1-1, with D possibly matching TRBD1 (6 bases). The germline V and J ends were trimmed by 3 bases and 5 bases, with 13 bases remaining between them. The CDR3 covers 14 residues. Germline V gives CDR1 SGHDN, CDR2 FVKESK. The CDR3 nucleotides read TGTGCCAGCAGCCATACAGGGAAGGGGACTGAAGCTTTCTTT. Protein: CASSHTGKGTEAFF.

The chain has TRBV5-1 and TRBJ1-2; D might be TRBD1 (6 bases). CDR1 SGHRS and CDR2 YFSETQ come from the germline V gene. Trimming cost V 4 bases and J 5 bases, with 12 bases left between them. The CDR3 has 13 residues. CDR3 protein: CASSVDRIYGYTF. The CDR3 DNA sequence: TGCGCCAGCAGCGTCGACAGGATTTATGGCTACACCTTC.

This clone showed up just once. The V and J genes are TRBV19 and TRBJ2-7; the match to TRBD2 covers 12 bases. Germline lookup yields CDR1 LNHDA and CDR2 SQIVND (reference sequence). The V gene end was trimmed by 5 bases and the J gene end by 2 bases; junction bases not matched to a gene: 4. The CDR3 has 15 residues. The CDR3 spells CASSVTSGGAYEQYF. The CDR3 bases are TGTGCCAGTAGTGTGACTAGCGGGGGTGCCTACGAGCAGTACTTC. The full variable domain, completed using reference TRBV19 and TRBJ2-7, is DGGITQSPKYLFRKEGQNVTLSCEQNLNHDAMYWYRQDPGQGLRLIYYSQIVNDFQKGDIAEGYSVSREKKESFPLTVTSAQKNPTAFYLCASSVTSGGAYEQYFGPGTRLTVT.

This clone appeared once. Here the CDR3 reads CASSPTGGLYEQYF. In DNA, the CDR3 is TGTGCCAGCAGCCCCACAGGGGGTCTGTACGAGCAGTACTTC. J is TRBJ2-7 and V is TRBV5-6; 8 bases map to TRBD1. The CDR3 length is 14 residues. J lost 4 bases, V lost 4 bases, and 7 bases had no gene match. CDR1 is SGHDT and CDR2 is YYEEEE in the germline V gene.

This clone was detected ten times or more. The chain recombines TRBV7-8 with TRBJ2-5, with TRBD1 identical over 8 bases. CDR1 SGHVS and CDR2 FQNEAQ come from the germline V gene. The CDR3 is 14 residues long. Germline trimming cut 1 base from V and 5 bases from J; bases unmatched to any gene: 3. The DNA of the CDR3 is TGTGCCAGCAGCTTAGGGACAGGGATGGAGACCCAGTACTTC. Translation gives CASSLGTGMETQYF.

About this clone: A much larger clone lies a single base off, so this may be a read error. The chain uses TRBV6-2 or TRBV6-3 and TRBJ2-3; 10 bases map to TRBD1. The CDR3 is 14 residues long. The germline V gene encodes CDR1 MNHEY and CDR2 SVGEGT. With V trimmed by 2 bases and J by 4 bases, 0 bases remained unmatched. CDR3 amino acids: CASSYGQGADTQYF. The CDR3 DNA follows: TGTGCCAGCAGTTACGGACAGGGGGCAGATACGCAGTATTTT.

The chain links TRBV24-1 to TRBJ2-3; 9 bases line up with TRBD2. The trim removed 2 bases at V and 1 base at J, leaving 0 bases unmatched. Germline values: CDR1 KGHDR, CDR2 SFDVKD. This CDR3 is 15 amino acids long. The CDR3 region is CATSDSSGGTDTQYF. Written as DNA, the CDR3 is TGTGCCACCAGTGATTCTAGCGGGGGCACAGATACGCAGTATTTT.